One and the same sample provided the 29 T cell receptor beta chains below, sequenced in a study of blood T cell repertoires in COVID-19 (TCRdb year 2020). The library came from the immunoSEQ multiplex PCR assay. TCRdb took over this immuneACCESS table, retaining in-frame rearrangements with V and J assigned. Such tables are incomplete; in checked studies, under half of the missing clones stem from an unresolved V gene, and the remainder is unexplained. Within this sample are approximately 180,000 clones, with around 89% of them counted one time only. Approximately 4.4% of the sample is in the top ten clones. Sequenced input: peripheral blood. The receptors shown here come from a human donor in a cohort sampled during active COVID-19.

This clone was seen once. The gene calls are TRBV27 and TRBJ1-1; a weak D match, TRBD1 (6 bases). The CDR3 loop spans 14 amino acids. Germline assignment: CDR1 MNHEY and CDR2 SMNVEV (reference sequence). V lost 3 bases and J 0 bases, leaving 8 bases between the germline ends. CDR3 coding DNA: TGTGCCAGCAGTTTCGACAGGCTGAACACTGAAGCTTTCTTT. It translates to CASSFDRLNTEAFF.

The rearrangement links TRBV5-1 to TRBJ2-3, with 12 bases lining up with TRBD1. The CDR3 is made up of 16 amino acids. Trimming cost V 0 bases and J 7 bases; bases outside gene matches: 6. Germline CDR1 reads SGHRS; CDR2 reads YFSETQ. CDR3 loop: CASSLEGTGGGYTQYF. In DNA, the CDR3 is TGCGCCAGCAGCTTGGAGGGGACAGGGGGCGGTTATACGCAGTATTTT. Complete variable domain (other parts from reference TRBV5-1 and TRBJ2-3): KAGVTQTPRYLIKTRGQQVTLSCSPISGHRSVSWYQQTPGQGLQFLFEYFSETQRNKGNFPGRFSGRQFSNSRSEMNVSTLELGDSALYLCASSLEGTGGGYTQYFGPGTRLTVL.

J is TRBJ1-1 and V is TRBV13, with TRBD1 matching over 7 bases. V shed 0 bases and J 6 bases; nucleotides not matched to a gene: 10. CDR1 is PRHDT, CDR2 FYEKMQ, per germline (reference sequence). This CDR3 is built from 16 residues. CDR3 in amino acids: CASSLGLLQGDSEAFF. The DNA of the CDR3 is TGTGCCAGCAGCTTAGGCTTGCTCCAGGGGGATTCTGAAGCTTTCTTT.

This clone appeared once. J is TRBJ2-3 and V is TRBV7-8; D might be TRBD1 (6 bases). Germline CDR1 and CDR2: SGHVS and FQNEAQ. The CDR3 is 14 amino acids. Trimming pared 5 bases from V and 6 bases from J, leaving 15 bases between. The CDR3 nucleotides read TGTGCCAGCAGCCCTGGGGGCCAAACGGATACGCAGTATTTT. It is translated as CASSPGGQTDTQYF. The variable domain in full, completed from reference TRBV7-8 and TRBJ2-3, reads GAGVSQSPRYKVAKRGQDVALRCDPISGHVSLFWYQQALGQGPEFLTYFQNEAQLDKSGLPSDRFFAERPEGSVSTLKIQRTQQEDSAVYLCASSPGGQTDTQYFGPGTRLTVL.

This rearrangement joins TRBV6-2 or TRBV6-3 to TRBJ2-3, with TRBD2 as a possible D gene (6 bases). V was trimmed by 2 bases and J by 4 bases, leaving 13 bases between them. CDR3 length: 15 amino acids. CDR1 is MNHEY, CDR2 SVGEGT, per germline. CDR3 in amino acids: CASSYSGSGADTQYF. Here the CDR3 DNA reads TGTGCCAGCAGTTACAGTGGGTCGGGAGCAGATACGCAGTATTTT.

The DNA for the CDR3 is TGTGCCACCAGTGATGCCAGGGAAGGGACAGATACGCAGTATTTT. Translated, it gives CATSDAREGTDTQYF. The chain is built from TRBV24-1 and TRBJ2-3; a weak D match, TRBD1 (5 bases). This CDR3 is built from 15 residues. Germline V CDR1 and CDR2: KGHDR, SFDVKD. The germline V and J ends were trimmed by 3 bases and 3 bases, with 12 bases remaining between them.

The J gene is TRBJ2-1, the V gene TRBV24-1, with a weak D call TRBD2 (6 bases). The ends were cut back, 1 base at V and 5 bases at J, with 23 bases in the middle. CDR3 length: 19 residues. Germline V lookup: CDR1 KGHDR, CDR2 SFDVKD. This CDR3 is CATSDLSLFSGEVHNEQFF. CDR3 sequence (DNA): TGTGCCACCAGTGATTTATCTCTATTCTCGGGGGAGGTCCACAATGAGCAGTTCTTC.

The V call is TRBV5-1, the J call TRBJ2-5, with D possibly being TRBD1 (5 bases). Germline V gene sequence: CDR1 SGHRS, CDR2 YFSETQ. With 4 bases removed from V and 5 bases from J, the gap between germline ends came to 12 bases. This CDR3 contains 13 residues. Written as DNA, the CDR3 is TGCGCCAGCAGCAGGGGTGGGAAGGAGACCCAGTACTTC. It translates to CASSRGGKETQYF.

CDR3 residues: CASSLLVLDGYTF. The CDR3 bases are TGTGCCAGCAGTTTATTGGTACTAGATGGCTACACCTTC. This chain uses TRBV28 with TRBJ1-2; D ambiguous. Per the germline V gene, CDR1 is MDHEN and CDR2 is SYDVKM. The CDR3 extends over 13 amino acids. Between the trimmed V and J ends, which lost 1 base and 6 bases, there was a span of 9 bases.

The gene calls are TRBV5-1 and TRBJ2-7; TRBD2 matches 9 bases. Germline values: CDR1 SGHRS, CDR2 YFSETQ. The junction had 3 bases not matched to a gene; V was cut back by 3 bases and J by 2 bases. This CDR3 has 14 residues. For the CDR3, the DNA is TGCGCCAGCAGCTCTGCGGGGGGGCCCTACGAGCAGTACTTC. It codes for CASSSAGGPYEQYF.

This sequence joins TRBV4-3 and TRBJ1-4; possible D gene TRBD1, 5 bases. The germline V gene has CDR1 LGHNA and CDR2 YSLEER. The CDR3 covers 14 residues. V lost 1 base and J 4 bases, leaving 7 bases between the germline ends. The CDR3 region has the DNA TGCGCCAGCAGCCAAGGACAGATTAATGAAAAACTGTTTTTT. It translates to CASSQGQINEKLFF.

The chain carries TRBV2 and TRBJ1-1; 8 nucleotides line up with TRBD1. Germline CDR1 and CDR2: SNHLY and FYNNEI. The CDR3 is 15 amino acids. V lost 0 bases to trimming and J lost 6 bases; unmatched junction nucleotides: 6. CDR3 protein: CASSEAHTGGSEAFF. The CDR3 nucleotides are TGTGCCAGCAGTGAAGCTCACACAGGGGGGTCTGAAGCTTTCTTT.

The rearrangement joins TRBV29-1 to TRBJ1-3; 8 bases are a match to TRBD1. Germline CDR1 and CDR2: SQVTM and ANQGSEA. This CDR3 has 13 residues. The V segment lost 7 bases and the J segment 3 bases; nucleotides outside the gene matches: 5. This CDR3 is CSAQGAGGNTIYF. Written as DNA, the CDR3 is TGCAGCGCTCAGGGGGCTGGTGGAAACACCATATATTTT.

The chain recombines TRBV3-1 (or the pseudogene TRBV3-2) with TRBJ2-5, with D possibly being TRBD2 (6 bases). Germline V gene data show CDR1 as LGHDT and CDR2 as YNNKEL (reference sequence). The CDR3 is made up of 15 amino acids. The V end was cut by 0 bases, the J end by 1 base, with 9 bases between. CDR3 DNA: TGTGCCAGCAGCCAAGATGTCGGGAGCCAAGAGACCCAGTACTTC. It specifies CASSQDVGSQETQYF.

Here the CDR3 DNA reads TGTGCCAGCAGCGATAGGACAGGGGATTACGAGCAGTACTTC. Its translation: CASSDRTGDYEQYF. The V call is TRBV7-2, the J call TRBJ2-7; the match to TRBD1 covers 9 bases. This CDR3 contains 14 residues. The germline CDR1 and CDR2 sequences are SGHTA and FQGNSA. J lost 4 bases, V lost 5 bases, and 6 bases had no gene match.

The gene calls are TRBV6-5 and TRBJ1-1; no clear D. From germline, CDR1 is MNHEY and CDR2 SVGAGI. Trimming left V 7 bases short and J 0 bases short, with 12 bases between. CDR3 length: 14 residues. In DNA, the CDR3 is TGTGCCAGCAAAGAAGGAGGAATGAACACTGAAGCTTTCTTT. Amino acids: CASKEGGMNTEAFF.

The V and J genes are TRBV5-1 and TRBJ1-5, with D tentatively TRBD1 (6 bases). V shed 4 bases and J shed 2 bases, with 13 bases lying between them. Germline V gives CDR1 SGHRS, CDR2 YFSETQ. CDR3 size: 15 residues. As DNA, the CDR3 is TGCGCCAGCAGCGCGGGGGGCATGGGCAATCAGCCCCAGCATTTT. It is translated as CASSAGGMGNQPQHF. Looking up the rest from reference TRBV5-1 and TRBJ1-5 gives the full variable domain: KAGVTQTPRYLIKTRGQQVTLSCSPISGHRSVSWYQQTPGQGLQFLFEYFSETQRNKGNFPGRFSGRQFSNSRSEMNVSTLELGDSALYLCASSAGGMGNQPQHFGDGTRLSIL.

The CDR3 nucleotides are TGTGCCAGCAGCGGCGGACTAGCAGGGACAGATACGCAGTATTTT. It encodes CASSGGLAGTDTQYF. The chain combines TRBV9 with TRBJ2-3; 8 bases are a match to TRBD2. CDR3 size: 15 residues. Germline V gives CDR1 SGDLS, CDR2 YYNGEE. V trimming: 3 bases; J trimming: 3 bases; junction bases outside the gene matches: 6. Based on the CDR3 plus reference TRBV9 and TRBJ2-3, the full variable domain is DSGVTQTPKHLITATGQRVTLRCSPRSGDLSVYWYQQSLDQGLQFLIQYYNGEERAKGNILERFSAQQFPDLHSELNLSSLELGDSALYFCASSGGLAGTDTQYFGPGTRLTVL.

The chain combines TRBV10-3 with TRBJ2-7; TRBD1 aligns across 8 bases. This CDR3 has 14 amino acids. The V and J ends lost 8 bases and 5 bases, in that order; junction bases with no gene match: 11. The germline V gene encodes CDR1 ENHRY and CDR2 SYGVKD. The DNA for the CDR3 is TGTGCCATCGGAGAGACAGGGGTTTTGGACGAGCAGTACTTC. Its translation: CAIGETGVLDEQYF.

This rearrangement joins TRBV6-5 to TRBJ2-2; D is unresolved. This CDR3 comprises 16 residues. V shed 0 bases and J shed 4 bases, with 12 bases lying between them. Germline V lookup: CDR1 MNHEY, CDR2 SVGAGI. The CDR3 is CASSYSIRTSTGELFF. The CDR3 DNA sequence: TGTGCCAGCAGTTACTCGATTCGTACCAGCACCGGGGAGCTGTTTTTT.

This clone was detected once. This chain links TRBV6-2 or TRBV6-3 with TRBJ1-5, with 7 bases fitting TRBD1. CDR1 MNHEY and CDR2 SVGEGT come from the germline V gene. J lost 6 bases, V lost 0 bases, and 5 bases had no gene match. CDR3 length: 15 residues. The chain's CDR3 is CASSYSTGRRQPQHF. CDR3 sequence (DNA): TGTGCCAGCAGTTACTCGACAGGGCGTCGTCAGCCCCAGCATTTT.

V is TRBV7-8 and J is TRBJ1-4, with D possibly matching TRBD1 (6 bases). CDR1 and CDR2 from the germline V gene are SGHVS and FQNEAQ. The CDR3 extends over 16 amino acids. The ends were cut back, 1 base at V and 4 bases at J, with 13 bases in the middle. This CDR3 is CASSLGPTGINEKLFF. Written as DNA, the CDR3 is TGTGCCAGCAGCTTAGGCCCTACAGGGATTAATGAAAAACTGTTTTTT. The full variable domain, in which reference TRBV7-8 and TRBJ1-4 provide the parts outside the CDR3, is GAGVSQSPRYKVAKRGQDVALRCDPISGHVSLFWYQQALGQGPEFLTYFQNEAQLDKSGLPSDRFFAERPEGSVSTLKIQRTQQEDSAVYLCASSLGPTGINEKLFFGSGTQLSVL.

CDR3 sequence (DNA): TGTGCCAGCAGCCAGGATGGACTAGCTAGCGACGAGCAGTACTTC. Protein: CASSQDGLASDEQYF. V and J are TRBV9 and TRBJ2-7; 8 bases line up with TRBD2. There are 15 residues in the CDR3. V shed 4 bases, J shed 5 bases, and the junction held 11 bases outside the gene matches. Germline values: CDR1 SGDLS, CDR2 YYNGEE.

The chain has TRBV6-1 and TRBJ1-1, with no clear D. Per germline, CDR1 MNHNS and CDR2 SASEGT. Trimming took off 1 base at V and 1 base at J, with 4 bases between the two ends. This CDR3 spans 13 amino acids. CDR3 sequence: CASSEVGNTEAFF. The DNA for the CDR3 is TGTGCCAGCAGTGAAGTCGGGAACACTGAAGCTTTCTTT.

V is TRBV7-2 and J is TRBJ1-2, with D perhaps matching TRBD1 (6 bases). Germline CDR1 SGHTA, CDR2 FQGNSA. V was trimmed by 5 bases and J by 7 bases, leaving 23 bases between them. This CDR3 region has 16 residues. Written as DNA, the CDR3 is TGTGCCAGCAGCGTGGAGCTAGCCGGGGGGGCTGGTGGCTACACCTTC. Translating gives CASSVELAGGAGGYTF. Looking up the rest from reference TRBV7-2 and TRBJ1-2 gives the full variable domain: GAGVSQSPSNKVTEKGKDVELRCDPISGHTALYWYRQSLGQGLEFLIYFQGNSAPDKSGLPSDRFSAERTGGSVSTLTIQRTQQEDSAVYLCASSVELAGGAGGYTFGSGTRLTVV.

This chain connects TRBV5-1 to TRBJ2-6; TRBD2 matches at 7 bases. The CDR3 runs 19 residues. In germline, CDR1 is SGHRS, CDR2 YFSETQ. V gave up 4 bases and J gave up 0 bases; unmatched junction bases: 13. The CDR3 spells CASSPGGGGFRSGANVLTF. The CDR3 DNA follows: TGCGCCAGCAGCCCGGGGGGAGGAGGCTTTCGCTCTGGGGCCAACGTCCTGACTTTC.

The chain couples TRBV6-5 to TRBJ1-2; 10 bases are a match to TRBD1. This CDR3 contains 15 residues. The germline V gene has CDR1 MNHEY and CDR2 SVGAGI. V lost 6 bases to trimming and J lost 0 bases; unmatched junction nucleotides: 4. CDR3 in amino acids: CASSRDRGTNYGYTF. In DNA form, the CDR3 reads TGTGCCAGCAGCCGGGACAGGGGCACTAACTATGGCTACACCTTC.

The rearrangement links TRBV18 to TRBJ2-3; TRBD2 aligns across 11 bases. CDR1 and CDR2 from the germline V gene are KGHSH and LQKENI. The CDR3 sequence is 16 residues long. J lost 5 bases, V lost 3 bases, and 7 bases had no gene match. The CDR3 spells CASSPRLAGSGDTQYF. CDR3 in DNA: TGTGCCAGCTCACCCAGACTAGCGGGGAGCGGAGATACGCAGTATTTT.

This clone has only one observation. This sequence joins TRBV19 and TRBJ1-5; no clear D. Between the trimmed V and J ends, which lost 7 bases and 7 bases, there was a span of 17 bases. The CDR3 is made up of 14 amino acids. Germline CDR1 and CDR2: LNHDA and SQIVND (reference sequence). This CDR3 is CASTVGRGYQPQHF. The CDR3 bases are TGTGCCAGTACCGTAGGAAGAGGTTACCAGCCCCAGCATTTT.